This entry concerns a single T cell receptor beta chain. This specimen comes from a study of TIL therapy for anti-PD-1-resistant metastatic lung cancer. About the study: By whole-exome sequencing, median non-synonymous tumor mutation burden was less than 1.6 mutations per megabase.

Specified time point: pre-treatment sample, taken before nivolumab and TIL therapy. Sequencing used immunoSEQ v3. TCRdb's copy holds only in-frame clones and misses some; the assay was immunoSEQ multiplex PCR. Counted here are about 50,000 clones, just over 85% occurring once; the ten biggest clones make up more than 4.5%. This CDR3 comprises 13 residues. Germline CDR1 is SSHAT and CDR2 is FNYEAQ (reference sequence). V was trimmed by 1 base and J by 7 bases, leaving 8 bases between them. The chain is built from TRBV7-7 and TRBJ2-1; D unresolved. The sequenced sample was blood, obtained at baseline. The TCR sequence derives from a person aged 25-80 years with non-small cell lung cancer. DNA of the CDR3: TGTGCCAGCAGCTTAGGAGAGGTAAATGAGCAGTTCTTC. This codes for CASSLGEVNEQFF. Complete variable domain (other parts from reference TRBV7-7 and TRBJ2-1): GAGVSQSPRYKVTKRGQDVTLRCDPISSHATLYWYQQALGQGPEFLTYFNYEAQPDKSGLPSDRFSAERPEGSISTLTIQRTEQRDSAMYRCASSLGEVNEQFFGPGTRLTVL.